A selection of T cell receptor beta chains follows, all from one sample in a study of lymphopenia after photon versus proton radiotherapy. TCRdb's table, derived via immunoSEQ multiplex PCR, lists solely in-frame clones and lacks some. The repertoire includes 45,000 to 65,000 clones, around 83% of them detected once, and less than 30% sits in the top ten. The material sequenced was peripheral blood, taken from a patient treated with photon-based radiotherapy. These receptors originate from a man between 45 and 60 years old with gastric cancer. CDR3s leave out the opening cysteine and the closing phenylalanine or tryptophan.

v_call,j_call,cdr3_aa
TRBV25-1,TRBJ2-7,ASVNILTGEQYEQY
TRBV9,TRBJ2-7,ASSVLSSSEQY
TRBV4-2,TRBJ2-7,ASSPSGHYEQY
TRBV7-2,TRBJ1-1,ASVEQTEAF
TRBV10-2,TRBJ1-1,ASSRMGVNTEAF
TRBV7-9,TRBJ2-3,ASSLEQDTQY
TRBV10-3,TRBJ2-2,AIRPAASTGELF
TRBV2,TRBJ1-1,ASSDPGQGNTEAF
TRBV5-1,TRBJ1-1,ASSWTGSNTEAF
TRBV18,TRBJ1-1,ASSPMSQNTEAF
TRBV5-1,TRBJ1-2,ASSLEVWVSGNGYT
TRBV4-2,TRBJ2-1,ASSLGGGGLYNEQF
TRBV18,TRBJ2-7,ASSLGQNSYEQY
TRBV25-1,TRBJ2-7,ASSEGAREHSYEQY
TRBV19,TRBJ2-3,ASSRDRGADTQY
TRBV6-5,TRBJ2-7,ASSYSGTYEQY
TRBV28,TRBJ2-1,ASSSYNEQF
TRBV4-1,TRBJ1-2,ASSQGWWKGGSYGYT
TRBV30,TRBJ2-7,AWSRGYYEQY
TRBV7-9,TRBJ1-1,ASRNVQGVSNTEAF
TRBV6-5,TRBJ1-1,ASSYSRPRNTEAF
TRBV28,TRBJ1-1,ASSSPSWGTEAF
TRBV27,TRBJ1-1,ASSPLRDRVSEAF
TRBV5-1,TRBJ2-5,ASSLLTSGPQETQY
TRBV7-3,TRBJ1-5,ASSLGSGQPQH
TRBV29-1,TRBJ2-3,SVEGSDSADTQY
TRBV5-1,TRBJ2-7,ASSLDNKYEQY
TRBV6-5,TRBJ1-2,ASSSPGEGPYGYT
TRBV28,TRBJ1-4,ASSFKGWREKLF
TRBV25-1,TRBJ2-3,ASRGQSSTDTQY
TRBV7-9,TRBJ2-6,ASSLFIVGANVLT
TRBV5-1,TRBJ2-2,ASSLDRGYTGELF
TRBV30,TRBJ1-4,AWSVLEKLF
TRBV6-5,TRBJ2-2,ASSTTGGTGELF
TRBV30,TRBJ2-1,AWSPLGGPRNEQF